The 11 T cell receptor beta chains given below trace back to one sample, sequenced in a study of naive and memory T cell subsets. Both TRBC1 and TRBC2 were covered by a beta constant-region primer of two equimolar oligonucleotides. The ligated cDNA underwent four PCR rounds using SP2 and nested alpha and beta constant-region primers. Via MiXCR, TCRdb re-called the UMI-ligation and nested PCR reads, giving one row per CDR3 protein. Here the sample spans roughly 80,000 distinct CDR3 sequences, 9% to 9.5% being singletons. Sequencing was done on a sample of naive CD8+ T cells from blood. Receptor source: a human donor in good health.

The gene calls are TRBV20-1 and TRBJ2-1; D remains ambiguous. The CDR3 length is 16 residues. Germline V gives CDR1 DFQATT, CDR2 SNEGSKA (reference sequence). Deletions cut 0 bases from V and 0 bases from J, with 12 bases between. The CDR3 is CSARDLPLSSYNEQFF. CDR3 nucleotides: TGCAGTGCTAGAGATCTTCCCCTCAGCTCCTACAATGAGCAGTTCTTC.

This clonotype came up many times. This chain joins TRBV7-2 and TRBJ2-3; the D call may be TRBD1 or TRBD2 (5 bases each). Per the germline V gene, CDR1 is SGHTA and CDR2 is FQGNSA. This CDR3 spans 15 amino acids. Trimming stripped 1 base from V and 5 bases from J, with 13 bases between. The CDR3 loop reads CASSLGLGAGDTQYF. DNA of the CDR3: TGTGCCAGCAGCTTAGGGCTAGGGGCGGGAGATACGCAGTATTTT.

This chain joins TRBV27 and TRBJ2-7, with TRBD1 identical over 8 bases. The CDR3 loop spans 14 amino acids. V gave up 5 bases and J gave up 7 bases; unmatched junction bases: 10. The germline V gene has CDR1 MNHEY and CDR2 SMNVEV (reference sequence). This CDR3 reads CASSQTTGVGEQYF. The CDR3 DNA sequence: TGTGCCAGCAGTCAAACGACAGGGGTGGGGGAGCAGTACTTC.

The chain recombines TRBV27 with TRBJ2-7; possibly TRBD1 for D (6 bases). The V and J ends lost 5 bases and 6 bases respectively, with 8 bases between them. Germline CDR1 MNHEY, CDR2 SMNVEV (reference sequence). The CDR3 runs to 11 residues. The CDR3 sequence: CASSPGVEQYF. The CDR3 coding sequence is TGTGCCAGCAGTCCAGGGGTCGAGCAGTACTTC.

This clonotype showed up many times. The genes are TRBV6-1 and TRBJ2-1; D is unclear. Germline assignment: CDR1 MNHNS and CDR2 SASEGT. The length of the CDR3 is 12 residues. V lost 8 bases, J lost 6 bases, and 11 bases lay in between. The CDR3 DNA reads TGTGCCAGCCGTCTTTTCTTCAATGAGCAGTTCTTC. This encodes CASRLFFNEQFF.

This clonotype was observed a few times. J is TRBJ1-2 and V is TRBV6-2 or TRBV6-3; no clear D. This CDR3 spans 14 amino acids. Germline CDR1 reads MNHEY; CDR2 reads SVGEGT. Deletions cut 6 bases from V and 4 bases from J, with 15 bases between. The CDR3 bases are TGTGCCAGCAGCCCTACCGTCTCTGGCTATGGCTACACCTTC. Its translation is CASSPTVSGYGYTF.

This chain links TRBV11-1 with TRBJ2-5; 7 bases are shared with TRBD1. The CDR3 is 16 amino acids. Per germline, CDR1 SGHAT and CDR2 FQDESV (reference sequence). V lost 5 bases, J lost 1 base, and 10 bases stayed unmatched. CDR3 in amino acids: CASSIRQGWGQETQYF. In DNA form, the CDR3 reads TGTGCCAGCAGCATAAGACAGGGATGGGGCCAAGAGACCCAGTACTTC.

The V and J genes are TRBV7-9 and TRBJ2-3; D is uncertain. Trimming removed 5 bases at V and 0 bases at J, with 12 bases between. Germline loops: CDR1 SEHNR, CDR2 FQNEAQ (reference sequence). The CDR3 runs 15 residues. CDR3 protein: CASSHARSSTDTQYF. CDR3 nucleotide sequence: TGTGCCAGCAGCCACGCCAGGAGTAGCACAGATACGCAGTATTTT.

This clonotype has only a few counts. The rearrangement joins TRBV12-5 to TRBJ2-1; a weak D match, TRBD2 (7 bases). CDR1 and CDR2 (germline): LGHNT, FRNRAP. This CDR3 comprises 14 residues. V lost 3 bases, J lost 4 bases, and 10 bases lay in between. CDR3 in DNA: TGTGCTAGTGGTTTAGCGGGGACATACAATGAGCAGTTCTTC. As protein: CASGLAGTYNEQFF.

This clonotype was recorded many times. The CDR3 loop reads CATSRDRVSSETQYF. The CDR3 DNA is TGTGCCACCAGCAGAGATAGAGTTTCCTCAGAGACCCAGTACTTC. The V gene is TRBV15, the J gene TRBJ2-5; D is unresolved. CDR3 length equals 15 residues. The germline gives CDR1 LNHNV, CDR2 YYDKDF (reference sequence). V was clipped by 0 bases and J by 4 bases, with 12 bases between them.

This clonotype appeared many times. The V call is TRBV14, the J call TRBJ2-3, with D perhaps matching TRBD1 (6 bases). Trimming removed 1 base at V and 2 bases at J, with 13 bases between. The CDR3 runs 16 residues. Germline V CDR1 and CDR2: SGHDN, FVKESK. CDR3 DNA: TGTGCCAGCAGCCAAGGAGACAGGATCTTCACAGATACGCAGTATTTT. Its translation is CASSQGDRIFTDTQYF.